The source of this T cell receptor beta chain is a study of CD8+ T cells in alopecia areata. Treatment: oral pan-JAK inhibitor, 5-10 mg twice daily. This clone was seen a few times. The authors extracted RNA and reverse transcribed it into cDNA as the sequencing template. Assay used: immunoSEQ multiplex PCR; TCRdb lists only in-frame clones, some missing. This sample has nearly 95,000 clones, with around 71% found just once. The V end was cut by 4 bases, the J end by 5 bases, with 6 bases between. Germline values: CDR1 SGHTA, CDR2 FQGNSA. The CDR3 is 12 residues long. This rearrangement joins TRBV7-2 to TRBJ2-1; no definite D call. The clonotype comes from a human donor with alopecia areata. The material sequenced was CD8+ T cells sorted from blood, taken around week 44, from a patient treated with tofacitinib. In DNA, the CDR3 is TGTGCCAGCAGCTCTACCAACAATGAGCAGTTCTTC. It yields the protein CASSSTNNEQFF.